The 5 T cell receptor beta chains below all came from one sample that was sequenced in a study of shared clonotypes between healthy human individuals. Sequencing used immunoSEQ multiplex PCR; TCRdb keeps in-frame clones, though not all of them. This table holds about 590,000 clones, roughly 95% found once. Naive CD8 isolation took CD45RO-negative cells positively selected for CCR7 and excluded terminally differentiated effector memory CD45RA+ cells. The source material was naive CD8+ T cells sorted from blood. Source of these receptors: a woman under 40 in good health.

The V and J genes are TRBV16 and TRBJ2-5, with 8 bases matching TRBD2. The V segment lost 2 bases and the J segment 2 bases; nucleotides outside the gene matches: 10. This CDR3 comprises 17 residues. In germline, CDR1 is KGHSY, CDR2 FQNENV. CDR3 protein: CASSQGARAGVQETQYF. The CDR3 DNA reads as TGTGCCAGCAGCCAAGGCGCACGAGCGGGAGTACAAGAGACCCAGTACTTC.

The rearrangement uses TRBV7-9 and TRBJ1-1; D might be TRBD1 (6 bases). The V and J ends lost 1 base and 7 bases respectively, with 16 bases between them. Germline CDR1 reads SEHNR; CDR2 reads FQNEAQ (reference sequence). The CDR3 has 15 residues. In DNA, the CDR3 is TGTGCCAGCAGCTTAGAAGGGGACATAGCCCATGAAGCTTTCTTT. This translates into CASSLEGDIAHEAFF. The whole variable domain, filled in from reference TRBV7-9 and TRBJ1-1, reads DTGVSQNPRHKITKRGQNVTFRCDPISEHNRLYWYRQTLGQGPEFLTYFQNEAQLEKSRLLSDRFSAERPKGSFSTLEIQRTEQGDSAMYLCASSLEGDIAHEAFFGQGTRLTVV.

In its sample, this clone was seen once. The chain is built from TRBV28 and TRBJ1-1; 7 nucleotides line up with TRBD1. The germline V gene encodes CDR1 MDHEN and CDR2 SYDVKM. The length of the CDR3 is 14 residues. Trimming at V came to 4 bases and at J to 4 bases, leaving 6 bases not matched to a gene. CDR3 sequence: CASSSRQGSTEAFF. The CDR3 DNA reads TGTGCCAGCAGTTCACGACAGGGAAGCACTGAAGCTTTCTTT.

The gene calls are TRBV21-1 and TRBJ1-4. TRBV21-1 is labeled a pseudogene. The length of the CDR3 is 16 residues. The CDR3 sequence is CAGGRRVLYTNEKLFF. Written as DNA, the CDR3 is TGTGCCGGGGGCCGGAGGGTGCTGTATACTAATGAAAAACTGTTTTTT.

The rearrangement uses TRBV28 and TRBJ1-5; D not certain. Germline V gene data show CDR1 as MDHEN and CDR2 as SYDVKM. CDR3 length: 15 residues. V dropped 6 bases and J dropped 7 bases, with 19 bases sitting between them. CDR3 in DNA: TGTGCCAGCAGCCCCCTTTGGGAGAAAGGGCAGCCCCAGCATTTT. Translation gives CASSPLWEKGQPQHF.